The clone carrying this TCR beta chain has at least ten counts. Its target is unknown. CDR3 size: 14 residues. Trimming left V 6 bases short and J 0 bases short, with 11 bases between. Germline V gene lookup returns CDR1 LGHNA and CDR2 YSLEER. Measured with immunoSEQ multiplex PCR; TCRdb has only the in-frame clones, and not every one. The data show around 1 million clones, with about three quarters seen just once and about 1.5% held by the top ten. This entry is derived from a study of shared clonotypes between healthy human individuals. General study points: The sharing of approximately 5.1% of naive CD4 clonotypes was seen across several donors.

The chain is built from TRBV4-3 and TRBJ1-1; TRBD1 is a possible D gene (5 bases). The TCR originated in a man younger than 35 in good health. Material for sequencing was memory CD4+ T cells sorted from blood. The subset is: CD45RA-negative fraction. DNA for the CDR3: TGCGCCAGCAGTAGGGGCGCGGTGAACACTGAAGCTTTCTTT. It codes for CASSRGAVNTEAFF.